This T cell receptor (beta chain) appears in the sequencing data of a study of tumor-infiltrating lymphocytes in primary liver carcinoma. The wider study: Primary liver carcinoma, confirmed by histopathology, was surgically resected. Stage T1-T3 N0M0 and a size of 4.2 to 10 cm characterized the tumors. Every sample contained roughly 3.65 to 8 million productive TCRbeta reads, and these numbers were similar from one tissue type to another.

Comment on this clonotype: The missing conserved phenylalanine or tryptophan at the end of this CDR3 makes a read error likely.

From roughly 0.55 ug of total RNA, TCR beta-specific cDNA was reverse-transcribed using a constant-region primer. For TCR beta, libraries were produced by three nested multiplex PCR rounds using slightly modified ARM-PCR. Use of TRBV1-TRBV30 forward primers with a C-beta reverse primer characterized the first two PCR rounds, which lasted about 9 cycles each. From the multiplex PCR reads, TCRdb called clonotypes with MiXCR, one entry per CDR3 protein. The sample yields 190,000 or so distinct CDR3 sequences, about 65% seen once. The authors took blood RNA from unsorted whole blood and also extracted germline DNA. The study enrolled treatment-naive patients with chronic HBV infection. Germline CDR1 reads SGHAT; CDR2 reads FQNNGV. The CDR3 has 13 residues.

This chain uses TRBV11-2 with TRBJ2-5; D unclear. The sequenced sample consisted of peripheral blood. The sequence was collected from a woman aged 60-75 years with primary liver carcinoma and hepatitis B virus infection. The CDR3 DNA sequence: TGTGCCTGCAGCTTAGAATCCAAGTGGACCCAGTACTTA. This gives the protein CACSLESKWTQYL.